Listed below are T cell receptor beta chains from one sample, sequenced in a study of cytomegalovirus exposure and HLA in healthy donors. TCRdb's copy holds only in-frame clones and misses some; the assay was immunoSEQ multiplex PCR. The profile covers about 63,000 clones, with around 87% appearing a single time and 12% taken by the ten largest. Sequencing was carried out using PBMCs. The receptors originated from a woman in her twenties or thirties in good health and CMV-seropositive. Both conserved end residues are part of each CDR3. D genes are given only for firm matches. Size is omitted from some rows. Given values are once, few, many or a class for expanded clones.

-	TRBJ1-1	TRBV6-5	TRBD1	CASSYGQGKTEAFF	TGTGCCAGCAGTTACGGACAGGGTAAAACTGAAGCTTTCTTT
-	TRBJ2-1	TRBV30	TRBD2	CAWSVWGGNEQFF	TGTGCCTGGAGTGTTTGGGGGGGGAATGAGCAGTTCTTC
-	TRBJ2-3	TRBV7-8	-	CASSPRKRTDTQYF	TGTGCCAGCAGCCCCAGGAAACGCACAGATACGCAGTATTTT
-	TRBJ2-7	TRBV7-2	TRBD1	CASSITGTGSVEQYF	TGTGCCAGCAGCATCACCGGGACAGGCTCCGTCGAGCAGTACTTC
once	TRBJ1-1	TRBV7-9	-	CASSLSGLSNTEAFF	TGTGCCAGCAGCTTAAGCGGCCTTTCGAACACTGAAGCTTTCTTT
-	TRBJ2-1	TRBV6-5	TRBD2	CASTTLAGSYEQFF	TGTGCCAGCACGACACTAGCGGGAAGCTATGAGCAGTTCTTC
-	TRBJ2-5	TRBV6-5	-	CASSQRTVQETQYF	TGTGCCAGCAGCCAGAGGACAGTACAAGAGACCCAGTACTTC
-	TRBJ2-7	TRBV23-1	TRBD1	CVSSQKDRGHYEQYF	TGCGTCAGCAGCCAAAAGGACAGGGGACACTACGAGCAGTACTTC
-	TRBJ2-1	TRBV19	-	CASKAGYNEQFF	TGTGCCAGTAAAGCGGGTTACAATGAGCAGTTCTTC
-	TRBJ1-5	TRBV6-5	-	CASSFGALNQPQHF	TGTGCCAGCAGTTTTGGGGCCCTAAATCAGCCCCAGCATTTT
-	TRBJ2-2	TRBV7-6	TRBD1	CASSLGTGDSTGELFF	TGTGCCAGCAGCTTAGGGACAGGTGATAGCACCGGGGAGCTGTTTTTT
-	TRBJ2-2	TRBV29-1	-	CSVARGAYTGELFF	TGCAGCGTTGCCCGGGGGGCCTACACCGGGGAGCTGTTTTTT
few	TRBJ2-7	TRBV7-9	-	CASRPIRGSYEQYF	TGTGCCAGCAGGCCGATTAGGGGCTCCTACGAGCAGTACTTC